This T cell receptor (beta chain) was obtained from a study of blood T cells in healthy people across ages. Study-wide points: The study regarded diversity estimates from one million T cells as underestimates. Diversity was higher, and naive CD4+ cells more numerous, in long-lived donors than in aged donors.

Comment on this clonotype: Its antigen is unidentified.

The CDR3 has 14 residues. The trim removed 7 bases at V and 3 bases at J, leaving 4 bases unmatched. The germline V gene has CDR1 LGHDT and CDR2 YNNKEL (reference sequence). Primers used in a second PCR of about 7 to 12 cycles were a sample-barcoded 5' primer and a J-beta primer mix. A tag from a template-switch adaptor with 12 random nucleotides marked each cDNA molecule. One entry per CDR3 protein, called by TCRdb with MiXCR from the 5' RACE reads. The table has fewer than 1 million distinct CDR3 sequences, approximately 44% seen once. The chain carries TRBV3-1 and TRBJ2-7, with 12 bases matching TRBD2. The sequencing input was blood. This receptor was identified in a man in his sixties in good health. In nucleotides, the CDR3 is TGTGCCAGCACAGGACTAGCGGGGAACTACGAGCAGTACTTC. Amino acids: CASTGLAGNYEQYF.